Below, 17 T cell receptor beta chains from the same sample are listed, as sequenced in a study of shared clonotypes between healthy human individuals. CD45RO-negative cells were positively selected for CCR7, leaving out terminally differentiated effector memory CD45RA+ cells. Here immunoSEQ multiplex PCR was the method, and the copy in TCRdb shows in-frame clones only, minus some. The sample lists about 590,000 clones; over 95% were seen once. Sequencing input: naive CD8+ T cells sorted from blood. The receptors originated from a woman aged 30 to 39 in good health.

The chain links TRBV2 to TRBJ2-7, with unresolved D. This CDR3 region has 11 residues. The V end was cut by 6 bases, the J end by 3 bases, with 6 bases between. The germline V gene encodes CDR1 SNHLY and CDR2 FYNNEI. The chain's CDR3 is CASRENYEQYF. The CDR3 DNA follows: TGTGCCAGCAGGGAGAACTACGAGCAGTACTTC.

The chain couples TRBV13 to TRBJ2-7, with 12 bases identical to TRBD2. V trimming: 5 bases; J trimming: 6 bases; junction bases outside the gene matches: 8. This CDR3 has 15 residues. The germline CDR1 and CDR2 sequences are PRHDT and FYEKMQ (reference sequence). CDR3 amino acids: CASSDPGLAGTEQYF. Written as DNA, the CDR3 is TGTGCCAGCAGCGATCCCGGACTAGCGGGAACCGAGCAGTACTTC.

The chain carries TRBV9 and TRBJ2-7; D possibly corresponds to TRBD2 (5 bases). CDR3 length: 12 amino acids. Germline V gene lookup returns CDR1 SGDLS and CDR2 YYNGEE. V was clipped by 0 bases and J by 6 bases, with 7 bases between them. CDR3 sequence (DNA): TGTGCCAGCAGCGTAGCGGGAAGCGAGCAGTACTTC. It encodes CASSVAGSEQYF.

This clone was seen only once. The J gene is TRBJ1-1, the V gene TRBV5-6; D call uncertain. Trimming took 1 base from V and 4 from J, leaving 8 bases between them. Germline V gives CDR1 SGHDT, CDR2 YYEEEE. CDR3 length: 13 residues. The CDR3 DNA reads TGTGCCAGCAGCTTGCGCACGGGCACTGAAGCTTTCTTT. Translation: CASSLRTGTEAFF. Variable domain in full (rest from reference TRBV5-6 and TRBJ1-1): DAGVTQSPTHLIKTRGQQVTLRCSPKSGHDTVSWYQQALGQGPQFIFQYYEEEERQRGNFPDRFSGHQFPNYSSELNVNALLLGDSALYLCASSLRTGTEAFFGQGTRLTVV.

On this clone itself: At the DNA level, this CDR3 is encoded by other sequences in the same sample as well. The chain is built from TRBV27 and TRBJ2-1; TRBD2 matches at 10 bases. With V trimmed by 8 bases and J by 0 bases, 1 base remained unmatched. The CDR3 consists of 14 residues. Germline CDR1 reads MNHEY; CDR2 reads SMNVEV (reference sequence). The CDR3 DNA is TGTGCCAGCTCTAGCGGGAGCTCCTACAATGAGCAGTTCTTC. This gives the protein CASSSGSSYNEQFF.

The chain carries TRBV28 and TRBJ2-6; D perhaps matches TRBD1 (5 bases). This CDR3 has 17 residues. V lost 3 bases and J 1 base, leaving 13 bases between the germline ends. Germline lookup yields CDR1 MDHEN and CDR2 SYDVKM. The CDR3 DNA follows: TGTGCCAGCAGTTTCCCAGGGAAGGTATCTGGGGCCAACGTCCTGACTTTC. It codes for CASSFPGKVSGANVLTF.

With respect to this clone: The junction shows a germline mismatch at one end, possibly a read error. The chain combines TRBV30 with TRBJ2-7, with D maybe TRBD2 (5 bases). Germline V lookup: CDR1 GTSNPN, CDR2 SVGIG (reference sequence). The CDR3 is made up of 13 amino acids. DNA of the CDR3: TGTGCCAAAAGGGCGACGGACTCCTCCGAGCAGTACTTC. Protein: CAKRATDSSEQYF.

The rearrangement uses TRBV7-2 and TRBJ2-1; 7 bases are shared with TRBD2. Germline V CDR1 and CDR2: SGHTA, FQGNSA. The ends lost 11 bases at V and 8 bases at J; junction bases unmatched: 12. The CDR3 runs to 13 residues. The CDR3 spells CAGGGWLDDEQFF. The DNA of the CDR3 is TGTGCCGGGGGGGGATGGCTTGACGATGAGCAGTTCTTC.

The gene calls are TRBV7-8 and TRBJ1-2, with D possibly matching TRBD1 (5 bases). The CDR3 runs to 15 residues. Per the germline V gene, CDR1 is SGHVS and CDR2 is FQNEAQ. V lost 1 base and J 7 bases, leaving 16 bases between the germline ends. DNA for the CDR3: TGTGCCAGCAGCTTAGTCGCCAGGGAGGAGTCTGGCTACACCTTC. This translates into CASSLVAREESGYTF.

The rearrangement links TRBV13 to TRBJ2-1; perhaps TRBD1 as D (6 bases). V lost 5 bases to trimming and J lost 8 bases, with 19 bases between them. Germline lookup yields CDR1 PRHDT and CDR2 FYEKMQ (reference sequence). There are 15 residues in the CDR3. The CDR3 sequence is CASSPTGDRLDEQFF. The CDR3 DNA reads as TGTGCCAGCAGCCCAACAGGAGACAGGTTGGATGAGCAGTTCTTC.

This chain uses TRBV21-1 with TRBJ2-5. TRBV21-1 is given as a pseudogene. The CDR3 covers 9 residues. The CDR3 spells CATGETQYF. The CDR3 DNA is TGTGCCACTGGGGAGACCCAGTACTTC.

The chain is built from TRBV4-1 and TRBJ2-7; D unclear. The V and J ends lost 0 bases and 6 bases respectively, with 9 bases between them. The CDR3 consists of 13 residues. Germline assignment: CDR1 MGHRA and CDR2 YSYEKL. CDR3 in DNA: TGCGCCAGCAGCCAAGATTGGGGATCCGAGCAGTACTTC. Its translation is CASSQDWGSEQYF.

The gene calls are TRBV5-4 and TRBJ2-3; D is ambiguous. CDR1 and CDR2 from the germline V gene are SGHNT and YYREEE (reference sequence). This CDR3 region has 16 residues. V lost 0 bases to trimming and J lost 2 bases, with 13 bases between them. The CDR3 region has the DNA TGTGCCAGCAGCTTGGATTCCCCCCAGAACACAGATACGCAGTATTTT. This gives the protein CASSLDSPQNTDTQYF.

The chain recombines TRBV6-1 with TRBJ1-5, with D possibly matching TRBD1 (5 bases). Trimming left V 4 bases short and J 5 bases short, with 21 bases between. Germline lookup yields CDR1 MNHNS and CDR2 SASEGT. The CDR3 is made up of 17 amino acids. Here the CDR3 reads CASSGLGVRVQDQPQHF. CDR3 nucleotide sequence: TGTGCCAGCAGTGGCCTGGGGGTCAGGGTTCAGGATCAGCCCCAGCATTTT.

The V gene is TRBV27, the J gene TRBJ2-1; TRBD2 matches at 7 bases. The CDR3 is 16 residues long. Germline lookup yields CDR1 MNHEY and CDR2 SMNVEV (reference sequence). V shed 0 bases and J 1 base; nucleotides not matched to a gene: 3. For the CDR3, the DNA is TGTGCCAGCAGTTTATCGCGGGAGAGGTCCTACAATGAGCAGTTCTTC. It is translated as CASSLSRERSYNEQFF.

The gene calls are TRBV4-1 and TRBJ1-1, with D possibly TRBD1 on 6 matching bases. Germline V CDR1 and CDR2: MGHRA, YSYEKL. The CDR3 is 15 residues long. V dropped 4 bases and J dropped 0 bases, with 12 bases sitting between them. DNA for the CDR3: TGCGCCAGCAGCCGATCGGGGGGCATGAACACTGAAGCTTTCTTT. Amino acid sequence: CASSRSGGMNTEAFF.

This clone showed up just a few times. The rearrangement joins TRBV19 to TRBJ1-5; 7 bases match TRBD1. CDR1 and CDR2 from the germline V gene are LNHDA and SQIVND (reference sequence). CDR3 length: 12 residues. V lost 8 bases, J lost 6 bases, and 4 bases stayed unmatched. DNA of the CDR3: TGTGCCAGTGGACAGGTCGGTCAGCCCCAGCATTTT. Its translation is CASGQVGQPQHF.